A selection of T cell receptor beta chains follows, all from one sample in a study of T cells in Graves' hyperthyroidism and ophthalmopathy. TCRdb used MiXCR to reprocess the multiplex PCR reads, holding one entry per CDR3 protein. The data hold more than 450,000 distinct CDR3 sequences, with about 15% observed a single time. Sequencing was done on a sample of blood. Receptors originate from a woman aged 40 to 55 with Graves' hyperthyroidism. The CDR3 runs from the conserved cysteine through the conserved F or W. D genes are given only for firm matches. Part of the rows lack a size; the others show once, few, many or a class for expanded clones.

>14|many|TRBD1|TRBV28|TRBJ1-5
TGTGCCAGCTCGACAGGGGGCCCCAATCAGCCCCAGCATTTT
CASSTGGPNQPQHF
>10|NA|NA|TRBV20-1|TRBJ2-1
TGCAGTGCTAGAGACGAAGAGCAGTTCTTC
CSARDEEQFF
>17|many|TRBD1|TRBV6-1|TRBJ1-1
TGTGCCAGCAGCAACGGACCCGGCTTACAGGGGGGGACTGAAGCTTTCTTT
CASSNGPGLQGGTEAFF
>13|many|NA|TRBV29-1|TRBJ1-1
TGCAGCGTTGTTAAGACAGTGAACACTGAAGCTTTCTTT
CSVVKTVNTEAFF
>15|few|TRBD2|TRBV2|TRBJ2-1
TGTGCCAGCAGTGAGGAACTAGCGGGATACAATGAGCAGTTCTTC
CASSEELAGYNEQFF
>14|many|NA|TRBV29-1|TRBJ1-1
TGCAGCGTTCCCAGCCGCACCATGAACACTGAAGCTTTCTTT
CSVPSRTMNTEAFF
>20|NA|TRBD2|TRBV3-1|TRBJ2-2
TGTGCCAGCAGCCAACTTCCGGGACTAGCGGGAGGGCCGAACACCGGGGAGCTGTTTTTT
CASSQLPGLAGGPNTGELFF
>15|many|NA|TRBV11-3|TRBJ1-4
TGTGCCAGCAGCTTTTCGAAGGGGGTTAATGAAAAACTGTTTTTT
CASSFSKGVNEKLFF
>14|many|TRBD2|TRBV3-1|TRBJ2-1
TGTGCCAGCAGCCATTCCCCAACTAGCGGGAAGGAGTTCTTC
CASSHSPTSGKEFF
>15|NA|TRBD2|TRBV12-3/TRBV12-4|TRBJ2-5
TGTGCCAGCAGCAATCTAGCGGGTATACAAGAGACCCAGTACTTC
CASSNLAGIQETQYF
>16|many|NA|TRBV28|TRBJ2-5
TGTGCCAGCAGTTTTTCTCTCGGACCGATACAAGAGACCCAGTACTTC
CASSFSLGPIQETQYF
>14|NA|NA|TRBV20-1|TRBJ2-5
TGCAGTGCTAGAGATGGCTCCCGGCGTGAGACCCAGTACTTC
CSARDGSRRETQYF
>16|few|NA|TRBV6-1|TRBJ2-4
TGTGCCAGCAGTGAAGCGCCGGGGGGCGGCAAAAACATTCAGTACTTC
CASSEAPGGGKNIQYF
>13|many|NA|TRBV30|TRBJ1-5
TGTGCCTGGAGTAGAGGTGGGGATCAGCCCCAGCATTTT
CAWSRGGDQPQHF
>15|NA|NA|TRBV27|TRBJ2-7
TGTGCCAGCGGGGGGGGCAGGGCTGTCTCCTACGAGCAGTACTTC
CASGGGRAVSYEQYF
>14|many|NA|TRBV18|TRBJ2-1
TGTGCCAGCTCCAACCTGGACTCCTACAATGAGCAGTTCTTC
CASSNLDSYNEQFF
>15|many|NA|TRBV18|TRBJ2-1
TGTGCCAGCTCACCAGGAACAGCTTATATGAATGAGCAGTTCTTC
CASSPGTAYMNEQFF
>16|few|NA|TRBV7-7|TRBJ2-2
TGTGCTAGCAGCTTAGAGGTCGCCGGGATGGTCGGGGAGCTGTTTTTT
CASSLEVAGMVGELFF
>14|many|TRBD2|TRBV28|TRBJ2-7
TGTGCCAGCAGCCCTCACAGCGGGAGTTACGAGCAGTACTTC
CASSPHSGSYEQYF
>17|many|TRBD1|TRBV28|TRBJ1-2
TGTGCCAGCGGTATTAGACCGTGGGGACAGACAAACTATGGCTACACCTTC
CASGIRPWGQTNYGYTF
>16|few|NA|TRBV5-6|TRBJ1-2
TGTGCCAGCGGACCGTACCGGGCCCAGAAATTCTATGGCTACACCTTC
CASGPYRAQKFYGYTF
>12|many|NA|TRBV2|TRBJ2-1
TGTGCCAGCTTGCGGTCTCGGAATGAGCAGTTCTTC
CASLRSRNEQFF
>16|NA|NA|TRBV6-1|TRBJ2-4
TGTGCCAGCAGGGGGGGGGGGCAGCTAGCCAAAAACATTCAGTACTTC
CASRGGGQLAKNIQYF
>15|few|NA|TRBV10-2|TRBJ2-3
TGCGCCAGCAGTGAGTTTGCGGGACTGACAGATACGCAGTATTTT
CASSEFAGLTDTQYF
>19|many|NA|TRBV3-1|TRBJ2-3
TGTGCCAGCAGCCAAGATGTGAGGGGTCGGGCCTCTAGCACAGATACGCAGTATTTT
CASSQDVRGRASSTDTQYF
>14|many|NA|TRBV6-1|TRBJ1-6
TGTGCCAGCAGTTCTGCCTGGGGGGATTCACCCCTCCACTTT
CASSSAWGDSPLHF
>13|many|NA|TRBV2|TRBJ2-7
TGTGCCAGCAGTGATCACAGATCCTACGAGCAGTACTTC
CASSDHRSYEQYF
>14|few|TRBD1|TRBV29-1|TRBJ1-2
TGCAGCGTTGAAAGGGCGAGGACAGGGAGCGGCTACACCTTC
CSVERARTGSGYTF
>15|many|TRBD2|TRBV18|TRBJ2-7
TGTGCCAGCTCACTCAGGACTAGCGGGGCCTACGAGCAGTACTTC
CASSLRTSGAYEQYF
>21|NA|TRBD2|TRBV5-1|TRBJ2-5
TGCGCCAGCAGCCACCCCGTGCAGGGGGTCTCCGGACTAGCGGGAGTAGAGACCCAGTACTTC
CASSHPVQGVSGLAGVETQYF
>15|many|NA|TRBV5-1|TRBJ2-2
TGCGCCATCCGGCCGGAACCCGGAAACACCGGGGAGCTGTTTTTT
CAIRPEPGNTGELFF
>14|many|TRBD1|TRBV28|TRBJ2-5
TGTGCCAGCAGTGTCTTGACAGGGTTGGGGACCCAGTACTTC
CASSVLTGLGTQYF
>17|NA|TRBD1|TRBV6-1|TRBJ1-1
TGTGCCAGCAGTCCCGGGACAGGGGGGAACATTGTGACTGAAGCTTTCTTT
CASSPGTGGNIVTEAFF
>12|NA|TRBD1|TRBV28|TRBJ1-2
TGTGCCAGCGCCACAGGGGCGGGTGGCTACACCTTC
CASATGAGGYTF
>12|many|NA|TRBV20-1|TRBJ2-4
TGCAGTGCTAGAGGCCCAGCGGACATTCAGTACTTC
CSARGPADIQYF
>17|NA|TRBD2|TRBV12-3/TRBV12-4|TRBJ2-7
TGTGCCAGCAGTGAGGGACCGGGACTAGTGTCTTTCTACGAGCAATACTTC
CASSEGPGLVSFYEQYF
>14|NA|TRBD2|TRBV6-1|TRBJ2-7
TGTGCCAGCAAGAGAGCGGGAGGGTTAGGCGAGCAGTACTTC
CASKRAGGLGEQYF
>15|NA|TRBD1|TRBV14|TRBJ2-7
TGTGCCAGCAGCCCGAGGACAGGGTATTCCTACGAGCAGTACTTC
CASSPRTGYSYEQYF
>11|many|NA|TRBV28|TRBJ2-7
TGTGCCAGCAGCCGAGATTACGAGCAGTACTTC
CASSRDYEQYF
>14|many|TRBD1|TRBV5-1|TRBJ2-3
TGCGCCAGCAGCTGGGGACAGGACGCAGATACGCAGTATTTT
CASSWGQDADTQYF
>15|many|TRBD2|TRBV2|TRBJ2-4
TGTGCCAGCAGTGTTTTTGCGGGAGAGGACAACATTCAGTACTTC
CASSVFAGEDNIQYF
>14|many|TRBD1|TRBV5-1|TRBJ2-1
TGCGCCAGCAGCAGGGGGCGCGACTACAATGAGCAGTTCTTC
CASSRGRDYNEQFF
>14|many|NA|TRBV11-2|TRBJ2-1
TGTGCCAGCAGCTTAGGAGGACTGTTCAATGAGCAGTTCTTC
CASSLGGLFNEQFF
>17|few|NA|TRBV9|TRBJ1-3
TGTGCCAGCAGCGTAGAGGCTTCTGGGATCTCTGGAAACACCATATATTTT
CASSVEASGISGNTIYF
>16|many|NA|TRBV28|TRBJ2-1
TGTGCCAGCAGTTTATACTCGGGAGAAAAGGGGAGTGAGCAGTTCTTC
CASSLYSGEKGSEQFF
>13|few|NA|TRBV18|TRBJ1-4
TGTGCCAGCTCACCAAAGGTTAATGAAAAACTGTTTTTT
CASSPKVNEKLFF
>14|many|NA|TRBV28|TRBJ1-1
TGTGCCAGCACGGGGGCTCCTCGGAACACTGAAGCTTTCTTT
CASTGAPRNTEAFF
>13|NA|TRBD2|TRBV29-1|TRBJ2-7
TGCAGCGTCCTCACGCTAGCGGCCTACGAGCAGTACTTC
CSVLTLAAYEQYF
>14|many|NA|TRBV10-3|TRBJ2-1
TGTGCCATCAGTGAACCCGGTCAGCACAATGAGCAGTTCTTC
CAISEPGQHNEQFF
>15|few|NA|TRBV24-1|TRBJ2-3
TGTGCCACCCAGGAGGGCTGGATTGGAAGTGATACGCAGTATTTT
CATQEGWIGSDTQYF
>15|few|NA|TRBV27|TRBJ2-2
TGTGCCAGCAGTTTCGGGGTTAGCCCGCCCAGGGAGCTGTTTTTT
CASSFGVSPPRELFF
>17|NA|TRBD2|TRBV7-9|TRBJ2-1
TGTGCCAGCAGCCGGGCAGCGCTAGCGGGAGCCTCTGGTGAGCAGTTCTTC
CASSRAALAGASGEQFF
>17|many|TRBD2|TRBV11-2|TRBJ2-4
TGTGCCAGCAGGGGCCTTGGGACTAGCGGGAAAAGGAACATTCAGTACTTC
CASRGLGTSGKRNIQYF